Following are 11 T cell receptor beta chains from one sample sequenced in a study of T cells expressing NK-cell markers. After re-calling the 5' RACE reads, TCRdb lists one entry per CDR3 protein, DNA absent. Its listing shows over 150,000 distinct CDR3 sequences. The specimen sequenced was blood T cells: a sorted CD56 or NKG2C T cell subset, CD4+ or CD8+ T cells, or bulk PBMC T cells (not recorded which). All receptors derive from a woman in her forties or fifties in good health.

This sequence joins TRBV5-1 and TRBJ2-1; TCRdb returns TRBD2, unconfirmable since there is no DNA. The germline gives CDR1 SGHRS, CDR2 YFSETQ. The CDR3 covers 15 residues. The CDR3 reads CASSLGLEGINEQFF.

The gene calls are TRBV20-1 and TRBJ1-1; no DNA is available, so the TRBD1 call from TCRdb remains unchecked. Germline-derived CDR1 and CDR2 are DFQATT and SNEGSKA (reference sequence). CDR3 length: 13 residues. The CDR3 loop is CSADSTGGPEAFF.

The rearrangement joins TRBV6-4 to TRBJ2-1; lacking DNA, the TRBD1 call made by TCRdb goes unchecked. Per germline, CDR1 MRHNA and CDR2 SNTAGT. The CDR3 totals 15 residues. The CDR3 is CASRPTDLYGDEQFF.

The chain couples TRBV27 to TRBJ2-3. The CDR3 runs to 15 residues. CDR1 is MNHEY and CDR2 is SMNVEV in the germline V gene (reference sequence). The CDR3 here is CASSLESWRLDTQYF.

This chain uses TRBV6-5 with TRBJ2-2. The CDR3 contains 15 residues. Germline V CDR1 and CDR2: MNHEY, SVGAGI. CDR3 residues: CASSYSTSLAGELFF.

The rearrangement joins TRBV2 to TRBJ2-1; without DNA, the TCRdb call of TRBD1 cannot be checked. The CDR3 extends over 12 amino acids. Germline V gene lookup returns CDR1 SNHLY and CDR2 FYNNEI. This chain's CDR3 is CASREGGSWQFF. Full variable domain (missing parts from reference TRBV2 and TRBJ2-1): EPEVTQTPSHQVTQMGQEVILRCVPISNHLYFYWYRQILGQKVEFLVSFYNNEISEKSEIFDDQFSVERPDGSNFTLKIRSTKLEDSAMYFCASREGGSWQFFGPGTRLTVL.

The chain combines TRBV3-1 with TRBJ1-1. CDR1 is LGHDT and CDR2 is YNNKEL in the germline V gene (reference sequence). CDR3 size: 17 residues. This CDR3 is CASSQDIPPEMNTEAFF.

This chain uses TRBV5-1 with TRBJ2-7; TCRdb gives TRBD2 as the D gene, but with no DNA this cannot be confirmed. CDR1 and CDR2 from the germline V gene are SGHRS and YFSETQ. The CDR3 totals 16 residues. This CDR3 reads CASSSYPAGPPYEQYF.

The V gene is TRBV6-1, the J gene TRBJ2-3; TCRdb picks TRBD1, but there is no DNA to check that call. Germline V gene sequence: CDR1 MNHNS, CDR2 SASEGT. This CDR3 has 16 residues. Here the CDR3 reads CASSLVTGFGTDTQYF.

The genes are TRBV13 and TRBJ2-1; TCRdb returns TRBD2, unconfirmable since there is no DNA. CDR3 length: 15 amino acids. Germline CDR1 and CDR2: PRHDT and FYEKMQ (reference sequence). CDR3 region: CASSLAGGTRNEQFF.

The CDR3 sequence is CASSLATSRDTQYF. The rearrangement links TRBV5-1 to TRBJ2-3. The CDR3 is made up of 14 amino acids. CDR1 and CDR2 (germline): SGHRS, YFSETQ.